A selection of T cell receptor beta chains follows, all from one sample in a study of blood T cell repertoires in COVID-19. Repertoires were generated with immunoSEQ multiplex PCR, while TCRdb's copy carries only in-frame clones and drops some. The sample consists of around 230,000 clones, about four fifths of them appearing once. Sequencing input: peripheral blood. The source is a woman between 50 and 59 years old with acute or convalescent COVID-19. CDR3s include the opening cysteine and the closing phenylalanine or tryptophan. D genes are given only for firm matches. Clone size, where shown, is once, few, many, or a class for clones that have expanded.

j_gene | d_gene | v_gene | abundance | CDR3aa | CDR3nt
TRBJ2-6 | . | TRBV6-5 | . | CASSSDLVGANVLTF | TGTGCCAGCAGTTCCGACTTAGTCGGGGCCAACGTCCTGACTTTC
TRBJ2-7 | TRBD2 | TRBV27 | . | CASSPERGFEQYF | TGTGCCAGCAGTCCAGAGCGGGGTTTCGAGCAGTACTTC
TRBJ2-7 | TRBD1 | TRBV15 | . | CATSRDYPPGQGDEQYF | TGTGCCACCAGCAGAGATTACCCCCCGGGACAGGGCGACGAGCAGTACTTC
TRBJ1-4 | TRBD1 | TRBV24-1 | once | CATSPGTGQDSYNEKLFF | TGTGCCACCTCCCCCGGGACAGGGCAGGACTCATATAATGAAAAACTGTTTTTT
TRBJ2-5 | . | TRBV27 | . | CASSFLGQAQETQYF | TGTGCCAGCAGTTTTCTGGGGCAGGCACAAGAGACCCAGTACTTC
TRBJ2-7 | TRBD2 | TRBV6-4 | . | CASRVETSGRGTTYEQYF | TGTGCCAGCAGAGTCGAGACTAGCGGGAGGGGAACTACCTACGAGCAGTACTTC
TRBJ1-2 | TRBD1 | TRBV20-1 | . | CSATGGHGYTF | TGCAGTGCTACAGGGGGACATGGCTACACCTTC
TRBJ1-2 | TRBD1 | TRBV28 | . | CASSPPDREVYGYTF | TGTGCCAGCAGTCCACCGGACAGGGAGGTCTATGGCTACACCTTC
TRBJ2-7 | TRBD1 | TRBV2 | . | CASSGDRGFSYEQYF | TGTGCCAGCAGTGGGGACAGGGGATTTTCCTACGAGCAGTACTTC
TRBJ2-6 | . | TRBV7-9 | few | CASSPTSSGANVLTF | TGTGCCAGCAGCCCGACTAGCTCTGGGGCCAACGTCCTGACTTTC
TRBJ2-7 | . | TRBV5-1 | . | CASSSQGSNDEQYF | TGCGCCAGCAGCTCGCAGGGAAGTAACGACGAGCAGTACTTC
TRBJ1-1 | . | TRBV28 | once | CASSLTGIGVTEAFF | TGTGCCAGCAGTTTAACAGGGATCGGCGTCACTGAAGCTTTCTTT
TRBJ2-5 | TRBD2 | TRBV5-1 | . | CASSLGSTSGRIETQYF | TGCGCCAGCAGCTTGGGGAGCACTAGCGGGAGGATAGAGACCCAGTACTTC
TRBJ1-5 | TRBD1 | TRBV5-1 | . | CASSFGTGGNQPQHF | TGCGCCAGCAGCTTCGGGACAGGGGGCAATCAGCCCCAGCATTTT
TRBJ2-5 | TRBD1 | TRBV7-9 | few | CASSLGTGTGETQYF | TGTGCCAGCAGCCTAGGGACAGGGACAGGAGAGACCCAGTACTTC
TRBJ2-2 | TRBD2 | TRBV27 | . | CASSFRLAGSYTGELFF | TGTGCCAGCAGCTTTCGACTAGCGGGTTCGTACACCGGGGAGCTGTTTTTT
TRBJ2-5 | TRBD2 | TRBV19 | . | CASSIQQAGNQETQYF | TGTGCCAGTAGTATCCAACAAGCGGGAAATCAAGAGACCCAGTACTTC
TRBJ1-1 | . | TRBV4-1 | . | CASSQTSTVPEAFF | TGCGCCAGCAGCCAAACCTCGACAGTTCCTGAAGCTTTCTTT
TRBJ1-5 | TRBD1 | TRBV7-2 | . | CASSAQGSGQPQHF | TGTGCCAGCAGCGCACAGGGGTCCGGTCAGCCCCAGCATTTT
TRBJ2-2 | TRBD1 | TRBV7-9 | . | CASSQTGTGVTGELFF | TGTGCCAGCAGCCAAACCGGGACAGGGGTCACCGGGGAGCTGTTTTTT
TRBJ1-2 | . | TRBV6-1 | . | CASSEGLRYGYTF | TGTGCCAGCAGTGAGGGGCTTCGCTATGGCTACACCTTC
TRBJ2-7 | TRBD1 | TRBV24-1 | . | CATSDSSQGFEQYF | TGTGCCACCAGTGATTCATCACAGGGGTTCGAGCAGTACTTC
TRBJ2-1 | . | TRBV5-1 | . | CASSLAAGSYNEQFF | TGCGCCAGCAGCTTGGCTGCGGGATCCTACAATGAGCAGTTCTTC
TRBJ2-3 | TRBD2 | TRBV7-3 | . | CASNLAGGTDTQYF | TGTGCCAGCAACCTAGCGGGAGGTACAGATACGCAGTATTTT
TRBJ2-3 | TRBD2 | TRBV19 | . | CASSPGGLAGPDTQYF | TGTGCCAGTAGTCCCGGGGGACTAGCGGGACCAGATACGCAGTATTTT
TRBJ1-5 | . | TRBV28 | many | CASTSGAEWGGSPQHF | TGTGCCAGCACTAGCGGGGCGGAGTGGGGTGGTTCGCCCCAGCATTTT
TRBJ2-3 | TRBD2 | TRBV5-4 | . | CASSLEGLGKDTQYF | TGTGCCAGCAGCTTGGAGGGACTAGGGAAGGATACGCAGTATTTT
TRBJ2-3 | TRBD2 | TRBV25-1 | few | CASSDQLAGWGDTQYF | TGTGCCAGCAGTGACCAACTAGCGGGATGGGGAGATACGCAGTATTTT
TRBJ2-5 | TRBD2 | TRBV13 | . | CASSSLAAQETQYF | TGTGCCAGCAGCTCACTAGCGGCCCAAGAGACCCAGTACTTC
TRBJ1-3 | TRBD1 | TRBV5-1 | few | CASSFGGGGTGNTIYF | TGCGCCAGCAGCTTTGGTGGAGGGGGCACTGGAAACACCATATATTTT
TRBJ2-1 | TRBD2 | TRBV5-4 | . | CASSSGTSGMANEQFF | TGTGCCAGCAGCTCCGGGACTAGCGGGATGGCGAATGAGCAGTTCTTC
TRBJ1-2 | TRBD1 | TRBV28 | . | CASSRDRGISGYTF | TGTGCCAGCAGTCGGGACAGGGGGATTAGTGGCTACACCTTC
TRBJ2-7 | TRBD1 | TRBV10-3 | . | CASRDSPYEQYF | TGTGCCAGCCGGGACAGTCCCTACGAGCAGTACTTC
TRBJ1-2 | TRBD1 | TRBV29-1 | . | CSAMGQGEYGYTF | TGCAGCGCTATGGGGCAGGGGGAATATGGCTACACCTTC
TRBJ2-4 | . | TRBV3-1/TRBV3-2 | . | CASSQISAGAMQYF | TGTGCCAGCAGCCAGATCTCGGCAGGGGCCATGCAGTACTTC
TRBJ2-1 | . | TRBV7-3 | once | CASSPPGVGYNEQFF | TGTGCCAGCAGCCCGCCAGGGGTGGGCTACAATGAGCAGTTCTTC
TRBJ2-3 | TRBD2 | TRBV24-1 | . | CATSDPGLAGRTDTQYF | TGTGCCACCAGTGATCCGGGACTAGCGGGGCGCACAGATACGCAGTATTTT
TRBJ2-3 | . | TRBV3-1/TRBV3-2 | . | CASSQSSPPKMVTQYF | TGTGCCAGCAGCCAGTCTAGCCCACCGAAGATGGTTACGCAGTATTTT
TRBJ1-1 | TRBD1 | TRBV19 | . | CASRDRGGTEAFF | TGTGCCAGTCGGGACAGGGGAGGGACTGAAGCTTTCTTT
TRBJ2-7 | TRBD2 | TRBV7-2 | few | CASSLEGTSGRFEQYF | TGTGCCAGCAGCTTAGAAGGGACTAGCGGGAGATTCGAGCAGTACTTC
TRBJ2-7 | TRBD1 | TRBV6-6 | . | CASSFGQGGEQYF | TGTGCCAGCAGTTTTGGACAGGGAGGCGAGCAGTACTTC